This TCR beta chain originates from a study of blood T cell repertoires in COVID-19. The CDR3 consists of 13 residues. Per the germline V gene, CDR1 is SGHDN and CDR2 is FVKESK. Trimming removed 4 bases from V and 4 bases from J, with 10 bases in between. TCRdb keeps only in-frame clones here, not all; method: immunoSEQ multiplex PCR. This sample has tens of thousands of clones; 88% occur once, and the top ten carry approximately 4.7%. The sequence came from a human donor in a cohort sampled during active COVID-19. The chain is built from TRBV14 and TRBJ1-2; no clear D gene. Source material: peripheral blood. CDR3 region: CASSPISSYGYTF. CDR3 in DNA: TGTGCCAGCAGCCCCATATCGAGCTATGGCTACACCTTC.